These 22 T cell receptor beta chains originate from one sample sequenced in a study of blood T cell repertoires in COVID-19. Measured with immunoSEQ multiplex PCR; TCRdb has only the in-frame clones, and not every one. The sample holds about 240,000 clones; about 83% are singletons and the top ten take 3% to 4.5%. Sequenced input: PBMCs or T cells enriched from blood (not recorded which). The receptors shown here come from a middle-aged woman who had been exposed to COVID-19.

The gene calls are TRBV7-2 and TRBJ1-6; possible D gene TRBD1, 6 bases. The CDR3 length is 14 residues. CDR1 is SGHTA, CDR2 FQGNSA, per germline. Trimming pared 1 base from V and 8 bases from J, leaving 9 bases between. This CDR3 is CASSLGQGYSPLHF. The CDR3 bases are TGTGCCAGCAGCTTAGGGCAGGGGTATTCACCCCTCCACTTT.

The chain uses TRBV18 and TRBJ1-4; 7 nucleotides line up with TRBD1. This CDR3 is built from 16 residues. Germline V gene sequence: CDR1 KGHSH, CDR2 LQKENI. V was clipped by 4 bases and J by 3 bases; unmatched bases: 8. The CDR3: CASSRGFGTANEKLFF. The CDR3 DNA sequence: TGTGCCAGCTCACGAGGCTTTGGGACAGCTAATGAAAAACTGTTTTTT.

The chain recombines TRBV7-6 with TRBJ1-4; 7 nucleotides agree with TRBD1. The V gene end was trimmed by 5 bases and the J gene end by 7 bases; junction bases not matched to a gene: 4. The CDR3 loop spans 13 amino acids. Germline lookup yields CDR1 SGHVS and CDR2 FNYEAQ. CDR3 amino acids: CASSRDSGEKLFF. In DNA form, the CDR3 reads TGTGCCAGCAGCCGGGACAGTGGTGAAAAACTGTTTTTT.

The gene calls are TRBV15 and TRBJ1-6; D remains ambiguous. The CDR3 extends over 14 amino acids. Germline lookup yields CDR1 LNHNV and CDR2 YYDKDF (reference sequence). Trimming took off 1 base at V and 10 bases at J, with 11 bases between the two ends. CDR3 amino acids: CATSRGGARSPLHF. The CDR3 coding sequence is TGTGCCACCAGCAGAGGAGGCGCGAGATCACCCCTCCACTTT.

This chain's CDR3 is CASSLAGGLPTDTQYF. CDR3 DNA: TGTGCCAGCAGTTTAGCGGGGGGCCTTCCCACAGATACGCAGTATTTT. This chain uses TRBV6-2 or TRBV6-3 with TRBJ2-3; 10 bases are shared with TRBD2. Germline-derived CDR1 and CDR2 are MNHEY and SVGEGT. The CDR3 is made up of 16 amino acids. J gave up 2 bases and V 4 bases, and 6 bases lay outside the gene matches.

The V and J genes are TRBV18 and TRBJ2-7; the match to TRBD1 covers 7 bases. V lost 5 bases and J lost 2; bases outside the gene matches: 9. This CDR3 has 15 residues. Per germline, CDR1 KGHSH and CDR2 LQKENI. CDR3 sequence: CASSARTGAAYEQYF. DNA for the CDR3: TGTGCCAGCTCAGCCAGGACAGGCGCTGCCTACGAGCAGTACTTC. Supplemented by reference TRBV18 and TRBJ2-7, the full variable domain reads NAGVMQNPRHLVRRRGQEARLRCSPMKGHSHVYWYRQLPEEGLKFMVYLQKENIIDESGMPKERFSAEFPKEGPSILRIQQVVRGDSAAYFCASSARTGAAYEQYFGPGTRLTVT.

The chain is built from TRBV11-2 and TRBJ2-7, with a possible D match to TRBD1 (6 bases). Germline assignment: CDR1 SGHAT and CDR2 FQNNGV. The V and J ends lost 5 bases and 0 bases respectively, with 11 bases between them. The CDR3 length is 14 residues. The CDR3 sequence: CASSPGHLSYEQYF. CDR3 coding DNA: TGTGCCAGCAGCCCGGGACACCTCTCCTACGAGCAGTACTTC. The whole variable domain, filled in from reference TRBV11-2 and TRBJ2-7, reads EAGVAQSPRYKIIEKRQSVAFWCNPISGHATLYWYQQILGQGPKLLIQFQNNGVVDDSQLPKDRFSAERLKGVDSTLKIQPAKLEDSAVYLCASSPGHLSYEQYFGPGTRLTVT.

The chain joins TRBV5-1 to TRBJ2-1; TRBD2 might be the D (7 bases). Germline-derived CDR1 and CDR2 are SGHRS and YFSETQ. The ends were cut back, 0 bases at V and 6 bases at J, with 16 bases in the middle. The CDR3 is 16 amino acids. The CDR3 spells CASSLVAGAESNEQFF. The CDR3 bases are TGCGCCAGCAGCTTGGTTGCGGGGGCAGAATCCAATGAGCAGTTCTTC.

The chain recombines TRBV6-1 with TRBJ2-5; D gene uncertain. The CDR3 has 14 amino acids. The V gene's germline CDR1 is MNHNS and CDR2 SASEGT. V lost 2 bases and J 1 base, leaving 8 bases between the germline ends. CDR3 amino acids: CASSEYASQETQYF. The CDR3 bases are TGTGCCAGCAGTGAATACGCCAGCCAAGAGACCCAGTACTTC.

Of note for this clone: Within the sample, other DNA sequences also encode this same CDR3. The V gene is TRBV3-1 (or the pseudogene TRBV3-2), the J gene TRBJ1-6, with 9 bases matching TRBD1. Germline V gives CDR1 LGHDT, CDR2 YNNKEL (reference sequence). V dropped 1 base and J dropped 8; count of bases not matched to a gene: 3. CDR3 size: 15 residues. CDR3 region: CASSQGGQGHSPLHF. The CDR3, as DNA: TGTGCCAGCAGCCAAGGAGGACAGGGGCATTCACCCCTCCACTTT.

The chain employs TRBV19 and TRBJ1-6, with 8 bases that match TRBD1. Losses at the gene ends were 3 bases for V and 6 bases for J; bases not matched to a gene: 7. Germline V gene lookup returns CDR1 LNHDA and CDR2 SQIVND (reference sequence). The length of the CDR3 is 16 residues. The CDR3: CASSISRGTGNSPLHF. The CDR3 DNA sequence: TGTGCCAGTAGTATCTCCCGGGGGACAGGTAATTCACCCCTCCACTTT.

CDR3 region: CASSPPWNRGDAEAFF. For the CDR3, the DNA is TGTGCCAGCTCACCACCGTGGAACAGGGGAGACGCTGAAGCTTTCTTT. The V call is TRBV18, the J call TRBJ1-1; 7 bases map to TRBD1. After removal of 0 bases from V and 6 bases from J, the junction contained 10 bases not matched to a gene. The germline gives CDR1 KGHSH, CDR2 LQKENI. The CDR3 consists of 16 residues.

The chain links TRBV6-1 to TRBJ2-1, with TRBD2 identical over 8 bases. The CDR3 is 14 residues long. Germline CDR1 reads MNHNS; CDR2 reads SASEGT. The J segment lost 7 bases and the V segment lost 4 bases, leaving 6 bases of the junction unmatched. CDR3 region: CASSASGGGNEQFF. The CDR3 region has the DNA TGTGCCAGCAGTGCCAGCGGGGGAGGGAATGAGCAGTTCTTC.

The J gene is TRBJ1-4, the V gene TRBV9; a weak D match, TRBD1 (5 bases). This CDR3 comprises 15 residues. The germline V and J ends were trimmed by 3 bases and 3 bases, with 12 bases remaining between them. Germline V gives CDR1 SGDLS, CDR2 YYNGEE. CDR3 coding DNA: TGTGCCAGCAGCGCCCGGGGGATCCCTAATGAAAAACTGTTTTTT. Translating it yields CASSARGIPNEKLFF.

This CDR3 reads CASSPSGDPNYGYTF. The CDR3 nucleotides read TGTGCCAGCAGCCCAAGCGGGGATCCTAACTATGGCTACACCTTC. This sequence joins TRBV7-2 and TRBJ1-2; D gene ambiguous. Trimming removed 5 bases at V and 0 bases at J, with 13 bases between. This CDR3 has 15 amino acids. Germline V CDR1 and CDR2: SGHTA, FQGNSA.

The V gene is TRBV18, the J gene TRBJ2-5, with D possibly TRBD2 on 7 matching bases. CDR3 length equals 16 residues. With 2 bases removed from V and 0 bases from J, the gap between germline ends came to 13 bases. Germline-derived CDR1 and CDR2 are KGHSH and LQKENI. The CDR3 protein is CASSPRAGDNQETQYF. CDR3 DNA sequence: TGTGCCAGCTCACCAAGGGCGGGGGACAACCAAGAGACCCAGTACTTC.

This sequence joins TRBV19 and TRBJ1-6, with 8 bases identical to TRBD1. The length of the CDR3 is 18 residues. CDR1 and CDR2 from the germline V gene are LNHDA and SQIVND (reference sequence). With V trimmed by 0 bases and J by 2 bases, 6 bases remained unmatched. CDR3 sequence (DNA): TGTGCCAGTAGTATAGAAGCCAGGGGGCGCACCTATAATTCACCCCTCCACTTT. Residues: CASSIEARGRTYNSPLHF.

The V and J genes are TRBV5-1 and TRBJ1-1; 8 positions match TRBD1. Germline CDR1 is SGHRS and CDR2 is YFSETQ. CDR3 length: 16 amino acids. With 0 bases clipped from V and 1 base from J, the junction kept 5 bases outside the gene matches. CDR3 region: CASSLEAGGRNTEAFF. The CDR3 DNA sequence: TGCGCCAGCAGCTTGGAGGCAGGGGGCAGGAACACTGAAGCTTTCTTT.

The CDR3 is CASSLQPGTGGGLYGYTF. CDR3 nucleotides: TGTGCCAGCAGTCTCCAGCCCGGGACAGGGGGCGGTCTCTATGGCTACACCTTC. The gene calls are TRBV28 and TRBJ1-2; 12 nucleotides line up with TRBD1. Trimming took 5 bases from V and 4 from J; bases not matched to a gene: 14. The CDR3 covers 18 residues. Germline V gene sequence: CDR1 MDHEN, CDR2 SYDVKM.

The chain links TRBV10-3 to TRBJ2-3; maybe TRBD2 (5 bases). The CDR3 extends over 15 amino acids. The germline gives CDR1 ENHRY, CDR2 SYGVKD. V lost 0 bases to trimming and J lost 5 bases, with 12 bases between them. The CDR3: CAISESGLAGDTQYF. The CDR3 nucleotides read TGTGCCATCAGTGAGTCAGGTCTAGCCGGAGATACGCAGTATTTT.

This CDR3 is CSASPSGVEQFF. The CDR3 bases are TGCAGTGCTAGTCCTAGCGGAGTTGAGCAGTTCTTC. V gene TRBV20-1 combines with J gene TRBJ2-1; the match to TRBD2 covers 7 bases. This CDR3 has 12 residues. Germline V gene sequence: CDR1 DFQATT, CDR2 SNEGSKA (reference sequence). V was clipped by 3 bases and J by 9 bases; unmatched bases: 5.

The V gene is TRBV9, the J gene TRBJ1-2; D might be TRBD1 (6 bases). Trimming removed 3 bases from V and 0 bases from J, with 12 bases in between. This CDR3 has 15 residues. Germline CDR1 is SGDLS and CDR2 is YYNGEE. The CDR3 loop is CASSAWDISNYGYTF. In DNA form, the CDR3 reads TGTGCCAGCAGCGCCTGGGACATTTCTAACTATGGCTACACCTTC. The variable domain in full, with the rest retrieved from reference TRBV9 and TRBJ1-2, is DSGVTQTPKHLITATGQRVTLRCSPRSGDLSVYWYQQSLDQGLQFLIQYYNGEERAKGNILERFSAQQFPDLHSELNLSSLELGDSALYFCASSAWDISNYGYTFGSGTRLTVV.